This T cell receptor (beta chain) emerged from a study of cytomegalovirus exposure and HLA in healthy donors. There are 12 residues in the CDR3. The germline gives CDR1 PRHDT, CDR2 FYEKMQ (reference sequence). V gave up 5 bases and J gave up 3 bases, with 8 bases separating them. PCR was performed using 60 Vbeta and 13 Jbeta primers. This table comes from immunoSEQ multiplex PCR, and its TCRdb copy is limited to in-frame clones, with some not included. The sample has around 150,000 clones; less than 90% are singletons. Of note for this clone: Its target is not known.

Findings and caveats of the study: Earlier results showed most TCR beta V segments being productive about 87% or about 30% of the time.

The J gene is TRBJ2-7, the V gene TRBV13; no definite D call. This sequence was found in a man aged 50 to 60 in good health and CMV-seropositive. Sample: PBMCs. CDR3 bases: TGTGCCAGCAGCATTAGCCGCTACGAGCAGTACTTC. It is translated as CASSISRYEQYF.